This TCR beta chain was observed in a study of cytomegalovirus exposure and HLA in healthy donors. Study at large: In an early release, HLA-typed donors contributed about 80 million unique TCR sequences. Study observations and caveats: Later analysis showed TCR association rates varying by HLA locus, highest for DRB1 and lowest for HLA-C. Analysis performed later found 16,951 TCR beta sequences associated with HLA alleles at 0.05 false discovery rate. Relative to the roughly 690-donor mean, N-insertions were reportedly fewer in an Asian-associated ancestry cluster in a later analysis.

With respect to this clone: Its antigen remains unknown.

Use of 60 Vbeta and 13 Jbeta primers characterized the PCR. Assay used: immunoSEQ multiplex PCR; TCRdb lists only in-frame clones, some missing. The data show under 200,000 clones, 65% to 90% seen once. The CDR3 consists of 12 residues. The ends were cut back, 0 bases at V and 9 bases at J, with 6 bases in the middle. Germline CDR1 reads SGDLS; CDR2 reads YYNGEE. The V and J genes are TRBV9 and TRBJ2-2; D unresolved. This TCR was recovered from a woman aged 25 to 39 in good health and CMV-seronegative. The sample taken for sequencing was PBMCs. The CDR3 DNA sequence: TGTGCCAGCAGCGTAGGAGGTTGGGAGCTGTTTTTT. Protein: CASSVGGWELFF.